The 4 T cell receptor beta chains in this list originate from one sample, sequenced in a study of cytomegalovirus exposure and HLA in healthy donors. PCR was performed using 60 Vbeta and 13 Jbeta primers. TCRdb's copy holds only in-frame clones and misses some; the assay was immunoSEQ multiplex PCR. The table has 100,000 to 150,000 clones, around 77% seen once. Sequencing was carried out using PBMCs. The origin of the receptors is a woman aged 40 to 49 in good health and CMV-seropositive.

The chain joins TRBV30 to TRBJ1-2, with TRBD1 as a possible D gene (5 bases). V shed 1 base and J shed 3 bases, with 18 bases lying between them. CDR3 size: 16 residues. Germline CDR1 is GTSNPN and CDR2 is SVGIG (reference sequence). The CDR3 sequence is CAWSEMGLRGDYGYTF. The DNA for the CDR3 is TGTGCCTGGAGTGAAATGGGACTCCGGGGGGACTATGGCTACACCTTC.

The chain uses TRBV28 and TRBJ2-3; 10 bases map to TRBD2. Germline loops: CDR1 MDHEN, CDR2 SYDVKM. The CDR3 sequence is 14 residues long. Trimming removed 6 bases from V and 0 bases from J; junction bases left unmatched: 0. This chain's CDR3 is CASRLAGSTDTQYF. The CDR3 DNA reads TGTGCCAGCAGACTAGCGGGAAGCACAGATACGCAGTATTTT.

The J gene is TRBJ2-7, the V gene TRBV7-2; TRBD1 matches at 7 bases. The CDR3 totals 15 residues. The V gene's germline CDR1 is SGHTA and CDR2 FQGNSA. The trim removed 1 base at V and 4 bases at J, leaving 7 bases unmatched. CDR3 DNA: TGTGCCAGCAGCTTAGGCTCGGGACAGCAATACGAGCAGTACTTC. It specifies CASSLGSGQQYEQYF.

CDR3 nucleotides: TGTGCCACCAGCAGAGATCGGGGGGGCCAGCCCCAGCATTTT. Amino acids: CATSRDRGGQPQHF. The chain combines TRBV15 with TRBJ1-5; perhaps TRBD1 as D (6 bases). V shed 0 bases and J shed 7 bases, with 10 bases lying between them. This CDR3 has 14 residues. Per germline, CDR1 LNHNV and CDR2 YYDKDF (reference sequence). The full variable domain, rest sourced from reference TRBV15 and TRBJ1-5, is DAMVIQNPRYQVTQFGKPVTLSCSQTLNHNVMYWYQQKSSQAPKLLFHYYDKDFNNEADTPDNFQSRRPNTSFCFLDIRSPGLGDTAMYLCATSRDRGGQPQHFGDGTRLSIL.